This is a list of T cell receptor beta chains from one sample in a study of cytotoxic CD8 clonotypes in ibrutinib-treated CLL. Data came from immunoSEQ multiplex PCR; TCRdb stores just in-frame clones and leaves some out. The sample has nearly 300,000 clones; roughly 76% are singletons. The sequencing used PBMCs, collected at disease progression, from a patient treated with ibrutinib. These receptors originate from a human donor with chronic lymphocytic leukemia. Each CDR3 is given with its conserved first and last residue. Each record gives: D gene, V gene, clone size, J gene, CDR3 DNA, CDR3 protein. A D gene is named only where the DNA matches it firmly. Clone size, where shown, is once, few, many, or a class for clones that have expanded.

NA	TRBV7-6	few	TRBJ1-3	TGTGCCAGCAGCCGCGGGACGATGTGGTCTGGAAACACCATATATTTT	CASSRGTMWSGNTIYF
TRBD1	TRBV7-9	NA	TRBJ2-2	TGTGCCAGCAGCACGGGACAGACGAACACCGGGGAGCTGTTTTTT	CASSTGQTNTGELFF
NA	TRBV7-8	NA	TRBJ1-1	TGTGCCAGCAGCCAAAATATGCAGGGTTGGAACACTGAAGCTTTCTTT	CASSQNMQGWNTEAFF
NA	TRBV29-1	NA	TRBJ1-1	TGCAGCGTTGACCGGAACACTGAAGCTTTCTTT	CSVDRNTEAFF
NA	TRBV18	NA	TRBJ2-7	TGTGCCAGCTCACCATTCCAGGGCTACGAGCAGTACTTC	CASSPFQGYEQYF
TRBD2	TRBV7-8	NA	TRBJ2-1	TGTGCCAGCAGCCCCGTGGGGCGGGGGGAGCAGTTCTTC	CASSPVGRGEQFF
NA	TRBV5-1	NA	TRBJ1-1	TGCGCCAGCAGCTTGGGGAAGACAGGTCGGATGAACACTGAAGCTTTCTTT	CASSLGKTGRMNTEAFF
NA	TRBV2	few	TRBJ1-2	TGTGCCAGCAGCGGAATGATAGGGGTCGGCTACACCTTC	CASSGMIGVGYTF
NA	TRBV7-9	NA	TRBJ1-3	TGTGCCAGCAGCTTAGCGGGAGCCTCTGGAAACACCATATATTTT	CASSLAGASGNTIYF
NA	TRBV6-5	few	TRBJ2-2	TGTGCCACGAAAGGAGTAAGGGTCACCGGGGAGCTGTTTTTT	CATKGVRVTGELFF
NA	TRBV9	NA	TRBJ1-3	TGTGCCAGCAGCCCTCGGGCGGACACCATATATTTT	CASSPRADTIYF
NA	TRBV7-9	NA	TRBJ2-1	TGTGCCAGCAGTGGTTGGGCGGAGGACTACAATGAGCAGTTCTTC	CASSGWAEDYNEQFF
NA	TRBV27	NA	TRBJ2-5	TGTGCCAGCAAGAGAAGGGCGGGGGCTGGGGAGGCGGGTGAGACCCAGTACTTC	CASKRRAGAGEAGETQYF
TRBD1	TRBV11-2	NA	TRBJ1-2	TGTGCCAGCAGTTCTAGACAGGGTGTCTATGGCTACACCTTC	CASSSRQGVYGYTF
TRBD1	TRBV27	NA	TRBJ2-5	TGTGCCAGCAGTTCCCCCCTCAGGGGGCTGGAGACCCAGTACTTC	CASSSPLRGLETQYF
TRBD1	TRBV29-1	NA	TRBJ1-1	TGCAGCGTTTCGGGACAGGGTTTGGGATTCTTT	CSVSGQGLGFF
NA	TRBV2	NA	TRBJ2-5	TGTGCCAGCAGTGAAGAGCGTCCCCGCGAGACCCAGTACTTC	CASSEERPRETQYF
NA	TRBV5-1	NA	TRBJ1-1	TGCGCCAGCAGAACGAGGCCGGATCCGAACACTGAAGCTTTCTTT	CASRTRPDPNTEAFF
TRBD1	TRBV2	NA	TRBJ1-2	TGTGCCACCACCGGGACAGTTCTTTATAACTATGGCTACACCTTC	CATTGTVLYNYGYTF
TRBD2	TRBV5-6	NA	TRBJ2-3	TGTGCCAGCAGCTTGGAGGCGGGGGGGCTGGGCACAGATACGCAGTATTTT	CASSLEAGGLGTDTQYF
NA	TRBV5-1	NA	TRBJ2-7	TGCGCCAGCAGTGGAGCTAGTAGGTTCCACGAGCAGTACTTC	CASSGASRFHEQYF
TRBD2	TRBV15	NA	TRBJ2-2	TGTGCCACCATCGGGGGGAGGAACACCGGGGAGCTGTTTTTT	CATIGGRNTGELFF
NA	TRBV6-5	NA	TRBJ2-7	TGTGCCAGCGGTGCGGACTCCTACGAGCAGTACTTC	CASGADSYEQYF
NA	TRBV7-6	NA	TRBJ2-1	TGTGCCAGCAGCTATCACAGGGATGAGCAGTTCTTC	CASSYHRDEQFF
NA	TRBV7-8	NA	TRBJ1-2	TGTGCCAGCAGCTCCATCTTGGGTGGCTACACCTTC	CASSSILGGYTF
NA	TRBV7-9	NA	TRBJ2-1	TGTGCCAGCAGCTTCTCTTACAATGAGCAGTTCTTC	CASSFSYNEQFF
TRBD1	TRBV27	NA	TRBJ2-1	TGTGCCAGCAGACAGGACAGGGCCAAATACAATGAGCAGTTCTTC	CASRQDRAKYNEQFF
NA	TRBV14	NA	TRBJ2-7	TGTGCCAGCAGCCAAGGTGTATTAGGGAGCTCCTACGAGCAGTACTTC	CASSQGVLGSSYEQYF
NA	TRBV9	NA	TRBJ1-3	TGTGCCAGCAGCGTAGAGAGCCCCGGGTTCTCTGGAAACACCATATATTTT	CASSVESPGFSGNTIYF
NA	TRBV10-3	NA	TRBJ1-2	TGTGCCATCAGTGGGGATCCAAAACATTATGGCTACACCTTC	CAISGDPKHYGYTF
TRBD1	TRBV12-5	once	TRBJ2-5	TGTGCTAGTGGTTTGGGACTTGGACAGGGGAAAGAGACCCAGTACTTC	CASGLGLGQGKETQYF
NA	TRBV29-1	NA	TRBJ1-2	TGCAGCGTTGAAGATCTACAGCCCAAACAATATGGCTACACCTTC	CSVEDLQPKQYGYTF
NA	TRBV25-1	NA	TRBJ2-1	TGTGCCAGCAGTGCTCCCCTCGGTCGGACAGACAATGAGCAGTTCTTC	CASSAPLGRTDNEQFF
TRBD2	TRBV9	NA	TRBJ2-7	TGTGCCAGCAGCGTAGCATCGGCGGGGGTGCACGAGCAGTACTTC	CASSVASAGVHEQYF
NA	TRBV7-9	NA	TRBJ1-1	TGTGCCAGCAGCTTTGAGTTGAACACTGAAGCTTTCTTT	CASSFELNTEAFF
TRBD2	TRBV19	NA	TRBJ2-1	TGTGCCAGTAGTTCCGCGGGGGGATCTTGGAATGAGCAGTTCTTC	CASSSAGGSWNEQFF